A single sample is the source of the 19 T cell receptor beta chains below, sequenced in a study of identical twins. TCRdb re-derived calls from the 5' RACE reads in MiXCR, one entry per CDR3 protein. The sample lists about 390,000 distinct CDR3 sequences, roughly 9% occurring once. Sequencing was performed on naive T cells sorted from blood. Source of these receptors: a woman aged 50 to 65 in good health.

In this sample, this clonotype turned up many times. This chain connects TRBV5-6 to TRBJ2-5; 8 bases agree with TRBD2. CDR3 length: 16 residues. CDR1 is SGHDT, CDR2 YYEEEE, per germline. V lost 4 bases, J lost 1 base, and 9 bases stayed unmatched. This chain's CDR3 is CASSLRGSGIQETQYF. The CDR3 DNA reads as TGTGCCAGCAGCCTGAGGGGTAGCGGGATCCAAGAGACCCAGTACTTC.

This clonotype was seen more than once but under ten times. This rearrangement joins TRBV5-1 to TRBJ2-7; 13 nucleotides align to TRBD2. The CDR3 sequence is 15 residues long. The ends lost 4 bases at V and 1 base at J; junction bases unmatched: 2. Germline values: CDR1 SGHRS, CDR2 YFSETQ. CDR3 region: CASSQGLAGSYEQYV. For the CDR3, the DNA is TGCGCCAGCAGCCAGGGACTAGCGGGGTCCTACGAGCAGTACGTC.

This clonotype showed up many times. V and J are TRBV20-1 and TRBJ2-2; tentative D call: TRBD2 (5 bases). Trimming stripped 3 bases from V and 4 bases from J, with 12 bases between. The CDR3 is 14 amino acids. Per the germline V gene, CDR1 is DFQATT and CDR2 is SNEGSKA (reference sequence). The CDR3 here is CSASTSKGTGELFF. CDR3 coding DNA: TGCAGTGCTAGCACTAGTAAGGGCACCGGGGAGCTGTTTTTT.

This clonotype has at least ten counts. This chain's CDR3 is CASSHKRGQGREKLFF. The DNA of the CDR3 is TGCGCCAGCAGCCACAAAAGGGGACAGGGACGAGAAAAACTGTTTTTT. The rearrangement joins TRBV4-1 to TRBJ1-4; TRBD1 matches 9 bases. CDR3 size: 16 residues. Germline V lookup: CDR1 MGHRA, CDR2 YSYEKL. The J segment lost 8 bases and the V segment lost 3 bases, leaving 10 bases of the junction unmatched.

This clonotype was detected a few times. This rearrangement joins TRBV25-1 to TRBJ2-2; D assignment may be TRBD1 or TRBD2 (5 bases each). This CDR3 spans 14 amino acids. Germline values: CDR1 MGHDK, CDR2 SYGVNS. V shed 5 bases and J shed 3 bases, with 10 bases lying between them. Here the CDR3 reads CASSWDPDTGELFF. CDR3 sequence (DNA): TGTGCCAGCAGTTGGGACCCAGACACCGGGGAGCTGTTTTTT.

V is TRBV5-6 and J is TRBJ2-5; possibly TRBD1 for D (7 bases). The CDR3 covers 17 residues. Germline V lookup: CDR1 SGHDT, CDR2 YYEEEE. Trimming removed 1 base at V and 2 bases at J, with 18 bases between. The CDR3 reads CASSLLEGATLQETQYF. The CDR3, as DNA: TGTGCCAGCAGCTTGTTGGAGGGGGCTACCCTACAAGAGACCCAGTACTTC. Based on the CDR3 plus reference TRBV5-6 and TRBJ2-5, the full variable domain is DAGVTQSPTHLIKTRGQQVTLRCSPKSGHDTVSWYQQALGQGPQFIFQYYEEEERQRGNFPDRFSGHQFPNYSSELNVNALLLGDSALYLCASSLLEGATLQETQYFGPGTRLLVL.

This clonotype showed up many times. The rearrangement links TRBV7-9 to TRBJ1-2, with a tentative D call TRBD1 (6 bases). The CDR3 totals 12 residues. V was shortened by 6 bases and J by 8 bases, with 13 bases between the two germline ends. Germline V gene data show CDR1 as SEHNR and CDR2 as FQNEAQ (reference sequence). CDR3 DNA: TGTGCCAGCAGGCCGGGGGGCTGGGGCTACACCTTC. Its translation is CASRPGGWGYTF.

In its sample, this clonotype was seen many times. The chain is built from TRBV3-1 and TRBJ2-3; 9 nucleotides align to TRBD2. Germline V lookup: CDR1 LGHDT, CDR2 YNNKEL (reference sequence). Unmatched junction bases numbered 12, after V lost 0 bases and J lost 8 bases. This CDR3 contains 17 residues. Here the CDR3 reads CASSQDWRGTSSSTQYF. Here the CDR3 DNA reads TGTGCCAGCAGCCAAGATTGGCGTGGGACTAGCAGCAGTACGCAGTATTTT.

This sequence joins TRBV7-9 and TRBJ2-7; 7 positions match TRBD2. V shed 4 bases and J 6 bases; nucleotides not matched to a gene: 3. Germline V CDR1 and CDR2: SEHNR, FQNEAQ (reference sequence). The CDR3 length is 12 residues. CDR3 region: CASSWSGGEQYF. CDR3 coding DNA: TGTGCCAGCAGCTGGTCGGGGGGCGAGCAGTACTTC.

This chain links TRBV6-1 with TRBJ1-2; possible D gene TRBD1, 5 bases. This CDR3 is 14 amino acids long. V shed 8 bases and J shed 3 bases, with 16 bases lying between them. The germline V gene has CDR1 MNHNS and CDR2 SASEGT. DNA of the CDR3: TGTGCCAGCGGTCTCTCCGGGACGGACTATGGCTACACCTTC. Amino acid sequence: CASGLSGTDYGYTF.

The V call is TRBV20-1, the J call TRBJ2-1; the match to TRBD2 covers 11 bases. Trimming removed 1 base from V and 9 bases from J; junction bases left unmatched: 11. The CDR3 is 16 amino acids. Germline values: CDR1 DFQATT, CDR2 SNEGSKA (reference sequence). CDR3 sequence: CSARGIAGGPMSEQFF. DNA for the CDR3: TGCAGTGCTAGAGGGATAGCGGGAGGGCCGATGAGTGAGCAGTTCTTC.

J is TRBJ2-1 and V is TRBV11-1; D uncertain. The better agreement between TRBJ2-7 and the DNA end casts doubt on the J call. The CDR3 runs 13 residues. Germline V gene data show CDR1 as SGHAT and CDR2 as FQDESV (reference sequence). The CDR3 DNA is TGTGCCAGCAGCTTGCCCATCTACAATGAGCAGTACTTC. Translation gives CASSLPIYNEQYF.

This clonotype has more than one count but fewer than ten. This chain joins TRBV7-8 and TRBJ2-1; D may be TRBD1 (6 bases). The CDR3 totals 12 residues. Looked up from germline, CDR1 is SGHVS and CDR2 is FQNEAQ. V gave up 8 bases and J gave up 4 bases, with 9 bases separating them. The chain's CDR3 is CASCQGYNEQFF. CDR3 coding DNA: TGTGCCAGCTGTCAGGGGTACAATGAGCAGTTCTTC. Supplemented by reference TRBV7-8 and TRBJ2-1, the full variable domain reads GAGVSQSPRYKVAKRGQDVALRCDPISGHVSLFWYQQALGQGPEFLTYFQNEAQLDKSGLPSDRFFAERPEGSVSTLKIQRTQQEDSAVYLCASCQGYNEQFFGPGTRLTVL.

This chain connects TRBV7-6 to TRBJ2-3; the match to TRBD1 covers 7 bases. CDR3 size: 15 residues. V gave up 5 bases and J gave up 2 bases; unmatched junction bases: 7. Germline CDR1 and CDR2: SGHVS and FNYEAQ. Written as DNA, the CDR3 is TGTGCCAGCAGCGGGGACAGAGACCTCACAGATACGCAGTATTTT. Translation: CASSGDRDLTDTQYF.

This sequence joins TRBV3-1 and TRBJ2-7, with TRBD2 matching over 14 bases. There are 16 residues in the CDR3. Trimming cost V 2 bases and J 6 bases; bases outside gene matches: 6. Germline-derived CDR1 and CDR2 are LGHDT and YNNKEL (reference sequence). For the CDR3, the DNA is TGTGCCAGCAGCCAACCCGGGACTAGCGGGAGTCGCGAGCAGTACTTC. As protein: CASSQPGTSGSREQYF.

The rearrangement joins TRBV9 to TRBJ1-4, with TRBD1 matching 8 bases. The CDR3 contains 15 residues. V lost 7 bases to trimming and J lost 6 bases; unmatched junction nucleotides: 11. Looked up from germline, CDR1 is SGDLS and CDR2 is YYNGEE. CDR3 nucleotides: TGTGCCAGCGGTAGGACAGGGAATCCCTATGAAAAACTGTTTTTT. Its protein is CASGRTGNPYEKLFF.

The chain uses TRBV6-5 and TRBJ1-5; tentative D call: TRBD1 (6 bases). CDR3 size: 17 residues. Trimming left V 2 bases short and J 5 bases short, with 19 bases between. Germline CDR1 MNHEY, CDR2 SVGAGI. The CDR3 spells CASSYSMRTVGYQPQHF. Written as DNA, the CDR3 is TGTGCCAGCAGTTACAGTATGAGGACAGTAGGGTATCAGCCCCAGCATTTT.

The table lists this clonotype with a few counts. The chain couples TRBV29-1 to TRBJ2-7; TRBD1 agrees at 10 bases. Germline values: CDR1 SQVTM, CDR2 ANQGSEA. After removal of 8 bases from V and 4 bases from J, the junction contained 5 bases not matched to a gene. CDR3 size: 12 residues. CDR3 sequence: CSHGTGVYEQYV. DNA for the CDR3: TGCAGCCACGGGACAGGGGTTTACGAGCAGTACGTC.

The V call is TRBV21-1, the J call TRBJ2-1; TRBD2, the D gene given by the table, was not confirmed from the DNA. TRBV21-1 is deemed a pseudogene. The CDR3 runs to 17 residues. The CDR3 protein is CASSKGSGSISYNEQFF. CDR3 bases: TGTGCCAGCAGCAAAGGGAGCGGGAGTATCTCCTACAATGAGCAGTTCTTC.